The 13 T cell receptor beta chains in this list originate from one sample, sequenced in a study of blood T cell repertoires in COVID-19. The method was immunoSEQ multiplex PCR; TCRdb's version includes in-frame clones alone and lacks a portion of them. Among over 20,000 clones, approximately 81% were seen once, and the ten largest hold 45% to 60%. Source material: peripheral blood. These TCRs come from a man aged 50 or older with active or convalescent COVID-19.

The V and J genes are TRBV28 and TRBJ2-3; perhaps TRBD2 as D (6 bases). With 5 bases removed from V and 8 bases from J, the gap between germline ends came to 14 bases. This CDR3 is built from 13 residues. Germline V gene data show CDR1 as MDHEN and CDR2 as SYDVKM. The CDR3 bases are TGTGCCAGCAGTCCGGACTGGGGAGGTACGCAGTATTTT. This translates into CASSPDWGGTQYF.

V and J are TRBV20-1 and TRBJ1-2, with TRBD1 identical over 8 bases. Germline V gene data show CDR1 as DFQATT and CDR2 as SNEGSKA (reference sequence). The CDR3 length is 11 residues. Unmatched junction bases numbered 2, after V lost 4 bases and J lost 7 bases. CDR3 nucleotide sequence: TGCAGTGCTACAGGGACAGGTGGCTACACCTTC. Amino acid sequence: CSATGTGGYTF.

V and J are TRBV5-4 and TRBJ2-5; no reliable D call. The V end was cut by 5 bases, the J end by 3 bases, with 11 bases between. Germline V gives CDR1 SGHNT, CDR2 YYREEE (reference sequence). CDR3 length: 13 residues. The CDR3 nucleotides are TGTGCCAGCAGGGAGACTTTAAAAGAGACCCAGTACTTC. Encoded protein: CASRETLKETQYF.

J is TRBJ2-7 and V is TRBV6-5, with TRBD1 as a possible D gene (5 bases). CDR1 is MNHEY and CDR2 is SVGAGI in the germline V gene. V lost 0 bases, J lost 5 bases, and 14 bases lay in between. This CDR3 is built from 15 residues. For the CDR3, the DNA is TGTGCCAGCAGTTACTCCGGTCAGGGCGTCAACGAGCAGTACTTC. Protein sequence: CASSYSGQGVNEQYF.

The V gene is TRBV7-9, the J gene TRBJ2-3; 11 bases match TRBD2. The CDR3 is made up of 17 amino acids. Germline CDR1 SEHNR, CDR2 FQNEAQ (reference sequence). Trimming removed 4 bases from V and 0 bases from J; junction bases left unmatched: 6. The CDR3 DNA reads TGTGCCAGCAGCTCGAAGGGACTAGCGGATAGCACAGATACGCAGTATTTT. This codes for CASSSKGLADSTDTQYF.

The chain couples TRBV5-1 to TRBJ1-1; no clear D gene. Trimming stripped 1 base from V and 0 bases from J, with 13 bases between. CDR1 is SGHRS and CDR2 is YFSETQ in the germline V gene. The CDR3 totals 16 residues. The CDR3 DNA reads as TGCGCCAGCAGCTTGACCGCAACAGTGATGAACACTGAAGCTTTCTTT. This encodes CASSLTATVMNTEAFF.

This chain uses TRBV5-1 with TRBJ2-6, with D possibly matching TRBD1 (5 bases). V lost 7 bases and J lost 2, with 16 bases in between. Germline lookup yields CDR1 SGHRS and CDR2 YFSETQ. The CDR3 length is 16 residues. DNA of the CDR3: TGCGCCAGCTTCTCGCTAGGGGCTGCTGGGGCCAACGTCCTGACTTTC. Its translation: CASFSLGAAGANVLTF.

The rearrangement links TRBV5-5 to TRBJ1-2; 8 bases agree with TRBD1. Trimming at V came to 0 bases and at J to 5 bases, leaving 12 bases not matched to a gene. CDR1 and CDR2 (germline): SGHKS, YYEKEE (reference sequence). The CDR3 extends over 17 amino acids. CDR3 in amino acids: CASSLGRTGKVPYGYTF. In DNA form, the CDR3 reads TGTGCCAGCAGCTTGGGTCGGACAGGGAAGGTCCCGTATGGCTACACCTTC.

The table lists this clone with a few counts. The chain is built from TRBV7-2 and TRBJ2-6, with TRBD2 as a possible D gene (6 bases). The CDR3 is 15 residues long. Germline CDR1 reads SGHTA; CDR2 reads FQGNSA. V lost 2 bases, J lost 4 bases, and 9 bases lay in between. DNA for the CDR3: TGTGCCAGCAGCTTACGGGGGTCCGGGGCCAACGTCCTGACTTTC. It specifies CASSLRGSGANVLTF. The full variable domain, with the rest looked up from reference TRBV7-2 and TRBJ2-6, is GAGVSQSPSNKVTEKGKDVELRCDPISGHTALYWYRQSLGQGLEFLIYFQGNSAPDKSGLPSDRFSAERTGGSVSTLTIQRTQQEDSAVYLCASSLRGSGANVLTFGAGSRLTVL.

V and J are TRBV30 and TRBJ2-2; TRBD1 is a possible D gene (5 bases). Deletions cut 2 bases from V and 9 bases from J, with 10 bases between. CDR3 length: 12 residues. Germline assignment: CDR1 GTSNPN and CDR2 SVGIG (reference sequence). DNA for the CDR3: TGTGCCTGGAGTAAGGGGCCCCGGGAGCTGTTTTTT. Translation gives CAWSKGPRELFF. The variable domain in full, completed from reference TRBV30 and TRBJ2-2, reads SQTIHQWPATLVQPVGSPLSLECTVEGTSNPNLYWYRQAAGRGLQLLFYSVGIGQISSEVPQNLSASRPQDRQFILSSKKLLLSDSGFYLCAWSKGPRELFFGEGSRLTVL.

J is TRBJ2-3 and V is TRBV5-1, with 9 bases lining up with TRBD1. This CDR3 contains 15 residues. The germline gives CDR1 SGHRS, CDR2 YFSETQ. The V segment lost 4 bases and the J segment 6 bases; nucleotides outside the gene matches: 9. This CDR3 reads CASSGWGQGRDTQYF. CDR3 coding DNA: TGCGCCAGCAGCGGGTGGGGACAGGGTAGGGATACGCAGTATTTT. The full variable domain, its missing parts supplied by reference TRBV5-1 and TRBJ2-3, is KAGVTQTPRYLIKTRGQQVTLSCSPISGHRSVSWYQQTPGQGLQFLFEYFSETQRNKGNFPGRFSGRQFSNSRSEMNVSTLELGDSALYLCASSGWGQGRDTQYFGPGTRLTVL.

This CDR3 reads CASSYRTGEDAFF. The CDR3 region has the DNA TGTGCCAGCAGTTACCGGACAGGGGAGGATGCTTTCTTT. The V and J genes are TRBV6-5 and TRBJ1-1; 9 nucleotides agree with TRBD1. The CDR3 loop spans 13 amino acids. Germline V gene data show CDR1 as MNHEY and CDR2 as SVGAGI. Trimming removed 2 bases from V and 11 bases from J; junction bases left unmatched: 6.

The chain couples TRBV5-1 to TRBJ2-5, with D maybe TRBD2 (6 bases). The CDR3 length is 16 residues. Per the germline V gene, CDR1 is SGHRS and CDR2 is YFSETQ. The germline V and J ends were trimmed by 0 bases and 0 bases, with 12 bases remaining between them. The CDR3 DNA is TGCGCCAGCAGCTTGGGGATAGCGGCGTACCAAGAGACCCAGTACTTC. Residues: CASSLGIAAYQETQYF.